This T cell receptor beta chain was found in a study of blood T cell repertoires in COVID-19. Turning to the study itself: The study drew acute and convalescent COVID-19 samples from the United States, Italy and Spain. The cDNA or gDNA used as material had been derived from T cells, B-cell-depleted T cells, or PBMCs.

Authors' methods: Researchers report that nucleated cell counts were estimated from reference gene primer amplification. Sequencing was performed with immunoSEQ multiplex PCR; in TCRdb, only in-frame clones are kept and a portion is missing. V and J calls and clone size are copied from that table; D and trimming were computed from the DNA. This table holds roughly 80,000 clones, approximately 86% found once. This CDR3 contains 14 residues. V lost 6 bases, J lost 2 bases, and 10 bases lay in between. Per germline, CDR1 SNHLY and CDR2 FYNNEI. Material: peripheral blood. The V gene is TRBV2, the J gene TRBJ1-4; maybe TRBD1 (6 bases). This clonotype originated in a woman aged 55-70 years with acute or convalescent COVID-19. CDR3 in amino acids: CASSATGTNEKLFF. Here the CDR3 DNA reads TGTGCCAGCAGCGCTACAGGGACTAATGAAAAACTGTTTTTT.